This T cell receptor beta chain was documented in a study of control samples from healthy donors and cancer patients. Sequenced by immunoSEQ multiplex PCR; TCRdb stores in-frame clones only, minus some. The data contain roughly 70,000 clones, roughly 93% of them singletons. Per germline, CDR1 KGHSH and CDR2 LQKENI. V was clipped by 4 bases and J by 1 base, with 11 bases between them. The CDR3 extends over 15 amino acids. Input material: blood. The V call is TRBV18, the J call TRBJ1-5; D uncertain. This TCR was recovered from a woman in her 30s in good health. CDR3 DNA: TGTGCCAGCTCACGTTCCCGATCCAGCAATCAGCCCCAGCATTTT. It translates to CASSRSRSSNQPQHF. Combining the CDR3 with reference TRBV18 and TRBJ1-5 gives the whole variable domain NAGVMQNPRHLVRRRGQEARLRCSPMKGHSHVYWYRQLPEEGLKFMVYLQKENIIDESGMPKERFSAEFPKEGPSILRIQQVVRGDSAAYFCASSRSRSSNQPQHFGDGTRLSIL.